These 5 T cell receptor beta chains share one sample of origin, sequenced in a study of T cell changes during pregnancy in multiple sclerosis. Clones were sequenced by immunoSEQ multiplex PCR, and TCRdb holds only the in-frame ones, with some missing. This table has under 45,000 clones, about 89% appearing once. The sample consisted of CD4+ T cells from peripheral blood mononuclear cells, taken in the first trimester of pregnancy. All receptors come from a female donor with multiple sclerosis, enrolled in a pregnancy study.

The chain uses TRBV5-1 and TRBJ2-2; 10 bases are a match to TRBD2. The CDR3 loop spans 21 amino acids. After removal of 4 bases from V and 0 bases from J, the junction contained 18 bases not matched to a gene. The V gene's germline CDR1 is SGHRS and CDR2 YFSETQ. CDR3 sequence (DNA): TGCGCCAGCAGCCTAATCGCTCCCCTGACTAGCGGGCCCACGAACACCGGGGAGCTGTTTTTT. As protein: CASSLIAPLTSGPTNTGELFF.

The V gene is TRBV13, the J gene TRBJ2-7, with TRBD1 matching over 7 bases. Per the germline V gene, CDR1 is PRHDT and CDR2 is FYEKMQ (reference sequence). There are 15 residues in the CDR3. V lost 3 bases to trimming and J lost 0 bases; unmatched junction nucleotides: 5. The CDR3 is CASSFGTVDSYEQYF. In DNA form, the CDR3 reads TGTGCCAGCAGCTTCGGGACAGTCGACTCCTACGAGCAGTACTTC.

V is TRBV6-1 and J is TRBJ2-7; 7 nucleotides agree with TRBD1. The ends lost 4 bases at V and 2 bases at J; junction bases unmatched: 8. In germline, CDR1 is MNHNS, CDR2 SASEGT. There are 15 residues in the CDR3. The CDR3 nucleotides read TGTGCCAGCAGTGCCAACAGGGGTTACGCCTACGAGCAGTACTTC. Its translation is CASSANRGYAYEQYF.

The V and J genes are TRBV28 and TRBJ2-4, with D perhaps matching TRBD2 (6 bases). Germline CDR1 and CDR2: MDHEN and SYDVKM. The length of the CDR3 is 15 residues. The V gene lost 6 bases and the J gene lost 3 bases, with 15 bases spanning the gap. The CDR3 DNA reads TGTGCCAGCAGCCCGGTGTCGGGGGTCAAAAACATTCAGTACTTC. Its protein product is CASSPVSGVKNIQYF.

The V call is TRBV27, the J call TRBJ2-1, with 7 bases aligning to TRBD2. Per the germline V gene, CDR1 is MNHEY and CDR2 is SMNVEV (reference sequence). CDR3 length: 14 residues. The V segment lost 5 bases and the J segment 7 bases; nucleotides outside the gene matches: 8. CDR3: CASSPGGEGNEQFF. The CDR3 nucleotides read TGTGCCAGCAGTCCGGGGGGAGAAGGGAATGAGCAGTTCTTC.